The 23 T cell receptor beta chains presented below share a single source sample, sequenced in a study of OX40 agonist ivuxolimab in advanced cancers. Some clones are missing from TCRdb's copy, which holds only in-frame ones; the method was immunoSEQ multiplex PCR. The repertoire holds 62,000 or so clones, with roughly 80% as singletons. Material: CD4+ or CD8+ T cells sorted from blood, obtained in a trial of the OX40 agonist ivuxolimab. These receptors originate from an adult with an advanced solid tumor such as melanoma, head and neck, liver or kidney cancer.

The rearrangement links TRBV4-1 to TRBJ2-7, with D maybe TRBD1 (6 bases). The germline gives CDR1 MGHRA, CDR2 YSYEKL. With 3 bases removed from V and 3 bases from J, the gap between germline ends came to 9 bases. The CDR3 contains 13 residues. The CDR3 spells CASSQGAFYEQYF. Here the CDR3 DNA reads TGCGCCAGCAGCCAGGGGGCCTTCTACGAGCAGTACTTC.

J is TRBJ2-1 and V is TRBV28; 8 bases align to TRBD2. CDR1 is MDHEN and CDR2 is SYDVKM in the germline V gene. V was clipped by 7 bases and J by 1 base; unmatched bases: 6. This CDR3 region has 15 residues. CDR3 sequence reads: CASNIGGRSYNEQFF. In DNA, the CDR3 is TGTGCCAGCAATATCGGCGGGAGGTCCTACAATGAGCAGTTCTTC.

A few counts support this clone. J is TRBJ1-4 and V is TRBV5-1, with 7 positions matching TRBD1. CDR1 SGHRS and CDR2 YFSETQ come from the germline V gene. This CDR3 has 15 amino acids. V was pared by 4 bases and J by 4 bases, with 7 bases of the junction left unmatched. CDR3: CASSLSGQINEKLFF. The DNA for the CDR3 is TGCGCCAGCAGCCTATCGGGACAGATTAATGAAAAACTGTTTTTT.

This rearrangement joins TRBV11-3 to TRBJ2-7; D possibly corresponds to TRBD2 (5 bases). Between the trimmed V and J ends, which lost 6 bases and 4 bases, there was a span of 16 bases. In germline, CDR1 is SGHNT, CDR2 YENEEA. This CDR3 region has 14 residues. The CDR3 DNA sequence: TGTGCCAGCAGGTCCGCCGTTTCGGGGTACGAGCAGTACTTC. Residues: CASRSAVSGYEQYF. Based on the CDR3 plus reference TRBV11-3 and TRBJ2-7, the full variable domain is EAGVVQSPRYKIIEKKQPVAFWCNPISGHNTLYWYLQNLGQGPELLIRYENEEAVDDSQLPKDRFSAERLKGVDSTLKIQPAELGDSAVYLCASRSAVSGYEQYFGPGTRLTVT.

J is TRBJ1-6 and V is TRBV30; the D gene is possibly TRBD1 (5 bases). The CDR3 has 16 amino acids. Looked up from germline, CDR1 is GTSNPN and CDR2 is SVGIG (reference sequence). Trimming pared 1 base from V and 9 bases from J, leaving 19 bases between. In DNA form, the CDR3 reads TGTGCCTGGAGTGCCCCGGGGGGGGTCAAGCGTTCACCCCTCCACTTT. It specifies CAWSAPGGVKRSPLHF.

The chain carries TRBV5-1 and TRBJ2-5; a possible D gene is TRBD2 (5 bases). The CDR3 is made up of 14 amino acids. Between the trimmed V and J ends, which lost 5 bases and 2 bases, there was a span of 13 bases. Germline lookup yields CDR1 SGHRS and CDR2 YFSETQ. Here the CDR3 reads CASRNYGIQETQYF. CDR3 DNA: TGCGCCAGCAGGAACTACGGGATACAAGAGACCCAGTACTTC.

The rearrangement links TRBV9 to TRBJ2-2; TRBD1 aligns across 8 bases. The CDR3 runs to 14 residues. Losses at the gene ends were 7 bases for V and 3 bases for J; bases not matched to a gene: 5. CDR1 SGDLS and CDR2 YYNGEE come from the germline V gene. The CDR3 DNA follows: TGTGCCAGCGATACAGGGGGTTACACCGGGGAGCTGTTTTTT. Amino acid sequence: CASDTGGYTGELFF.

This clone was observed a few times. The V gene is TRBV18, the J gene TRBJ1-4; maybe TRBD1 (5 bases). Germline CDR1 and CDR2: KGHSH and LQKENI. The CDR3 is 13 residues long. The V end lost 4 bases, the J end lost 8 bases, and 11 bases lay between the germline ends. This chain's CDR3 is CASSRGVGEKLFF. The CDR3 region has the DNA TGTGCCAGCTCACGAGGGGTAGGGGAAAAACTGTTTTTT.

V and J are TRBV2 and TRBJ2-2; D not certain. Trimming stripped 5 bases from V and 6 bases from J, with 10 bases between. Germline V gene data show CDR1 as SNHLY and CDR2 as FYNNEI. This CDR3 region has 13 residues. The CDR3 reads CASSLARSGELFF. The CDR3 DNA reads as TGTGCCAGCAGTCTGGCACGCTCCGGGGAGCTGTTTTTT.

The table lists this clone with a count of one. The V call is TRBV18, the J call TRBJ2-1, with D perhaps matching TRBD1 (5 bases). The V gene's germline CDR1 is KGHSH and CDR2 LQKENI. The CDR3 is 12 amino acids. The V end lost 1 base, the J end lost 7 bases, and 5 bases lay between the germline ends. The chain's CDR3 is CASSPQGNEQFF. CDR3 DNA sequence: TGTGCCAGCTCACCACAGGGGAATGAGCAGTTCTTC.

The V call is TRBV10-2, the J call TRBJ1-3, with D hard to call. CDR3 length: 15 residues. Germline values: CDR1 WSHSY, CDR2 SAAADI. V lost 7 bases, J lost 0 bases, and 13 bases lay in between. The CDR3 here is CASTELVSSGNTIYF. The CDR3 DNA is TGCGCCAGCACCGAGCTTGTTAGCTCTGGAAACACCATATATTTT.

In nucleotides, the CDR3 is TGCGCCAGCAGCCAAGGCCGTAACCTTCGTGGTGGCTACACCTTC. It specifies CASSQGRNLRGGYTF. The rearrangement links TRBV4-1 to TRBJ1-2; no definite D call. The V gene lost 1 base and the J gene lost 7 bases, with 16 bases spanning the gap. This CDR3 spans 15 amino acids. Germline CDR1 MGHRA, CDR2 YSYEKL.

The gene calls are TRBV10-3 and TRBJ2-1; 7 nucleotides agree with TRBD2. In germline, CDR1 is ENHRY, CDR2 SYGVKD. This CDR3 contains 16 residues. Trimming cost V 0 bases and J 5 bases; bases outside gene matches: 7. The CDR3 loop is CAISESAGEKHNEQFF. The CDR3 region has the DNA TGTGCCATCAGTGAGTCGGCGGGGGAGAAGCACAATGAGCAGTTCTTC.

This chain joins TRBV2 and TRBJ1-2, with a weak D call TRBD1 (6 bases). CDR3 length equals 13 residues. Between the trimmed V and J ends, which lost 3 bases and 8 bases, there was a span of 13 bases. Germline CDR1 SNHLY, CDR2 FYNNEI. The CDR3 spells CASSDGAGEGYTF. In DNA form, the CDR3 reads TGTGCCAGCAGTGATGGGGCAGGGGAAGGCTACACCTTC.

The chain links TRBV7-2 to TRBJ2-3; D is ambiguous. The CDR3 extends over 12 amino acids. V was shortened by 4 bases and J by 6 bases, with 8 bases between the two germline ends. In germline, CDR1 is SGHTA, CDR2 FQGNSA. The CDR3 DNA follows: TGTGCCAGCAGCTCCACGTGGGATACGCAGTATTTT. The encoded protein is CASSSTWDTQYF. Based on the CDR3 plus reference TRBV7-2 and TRBJ2-3, the full variable domain is GAGVSQSPSNKVTEKGKDVELRCDPISGHTALYWYRQSLGQGLEFLIYFQGNSAPDKSGLPSDRFSAERTGGSVSTLTIQRTQQEDSAVYLCASSSTWDTQYFGPGTRLTVL.

The gene calls are TRBV10-3 and TRBJ2-7; D is unclear. The ends were cut back, 8 bases at V and 0 bases at J, with 26 bases in the middle. CDR3 length: 18 amino acids. CDR1 is ENHRY and CDR2 is SYGVKD in the germline V gene. CDR3 coding DNA: TGTGCCATCTCGCAGGTAGCTGTCGGGCTAGAGAGCTCCTACGAGCAGTACTTC. It is translated as CAISQVAVGLESSYEQYF.

The CDR3 sequence is CASSLEGGRPDNEQFF. CDR3 coding DNA: TGTGCCAGCAGCTTAGAGGGGGGCAGGCCAGACAATGAGCAGTTCTTC. J is TRBJ2-1 and V is TRBV11-3; either TRBD1 or TRBD2 may supply D (6 bases each). CDR3 length: 16 residues. Trimming left V 0 bases short and J 5 bases short, with 14 bases between. Looked up from germline, CDR1 is SGHNT and CDR2 is YENEEA.

This clone appeared a single time. V gene TRBV23-1 combines with J gene TRBJ2-5; D ambiguous. The J call may be wrong; the DNA end is better matched by TRBJ2-7. TRBV23-1 is designated an ORF whose function remains uncertain. CDR3 length equals 10 residues. DNA for the CDR3: TGCGCCACCGACGCTTACGAGCAGTACTTC. It codes for CATDAYEQYF.

This clone came up a few times. The V call is TRBV4-1, the J call TRBJ2-6, with D perhaps matching TRBD1 (5 bases). Trimming left V 7 bases short and J 4 bases short, with 11 bases between. Germline assignment: CDR1 MGHRA and CDR2 YSYEKL. The CDR3 length is 14 residues. Here the CDR3 reads CASTGLGGANVLTF. The CDR3 DNA reads as TGCGCCAGCACAGGGTTAGGAGGGGCCAACGTCCTGACTTTC.

The J gene is TRBJ2-1, the V gene TRBV6-1; no definite D call. V gave up 3 bases and J gave up 3 bases, with 15 bases separating them. The CDR3 extends over 16 amino acids. Per the germline V gene, CDR1 is MNHNS and CDR2 is SASEGT. CDR3 DNA: TGTGCCAGCAGTGATATAGGTGGTCCCAACTACAATGAGCAGTTCTTC. Its protein product is CASSDIGGPNYNEQFF.

This chain uses TRBV11-3 with TRBJ2-1; TRBD2 is a possible D gene (5 bases). This CDR3 region has 11 residues. Germline V CDR1 and CDR2: SGHNT, YENEEA. V was pared by 0 bases and J by 12 bases, with 6 bases between. The CDR3 region has the DNA TGTGCCAGCAGCTTAGAGGGGAGGCAGTTCTTC. Translation gives CASSLEGRQFF.

The CDR3 is CATTGPSSGNTIYF. CDR3 DNA sequence: TGTGCCACGACAGGACCGAGCTCTGGAAACACCATATATTTT. The rearrangement uses TRBV19 and TRBJ1-3; a weak D match, TRBD1 (6 bases). The CDR3 is 14 amino acids. Trimming pared 10 bases from V and 0 bases from J, leaving 13 bases between. CDR1 is LNHDA, CDR2 SQIVND, per germline (reference sequence).

This clone is a singleton in its sample. J is TRBJ2-1 and V is TRBV19; 12 nucleotides line up with TRBD2. CDR3 size: 15 residues. The V gene end was trimmed by 4 bases and the J gene end by 9 bases; junction bases not matched to a gene: 7. The germline gives CDR1 LNHDA, CDR2 SQIVND (reference sequence). For the CDR3, the DNA is TGTGCCAGTAGTAAAAGGACTAGCGGGACACTTGAGCAGTTCTTC. It is translated as CASSKRTSGTLEQFF.